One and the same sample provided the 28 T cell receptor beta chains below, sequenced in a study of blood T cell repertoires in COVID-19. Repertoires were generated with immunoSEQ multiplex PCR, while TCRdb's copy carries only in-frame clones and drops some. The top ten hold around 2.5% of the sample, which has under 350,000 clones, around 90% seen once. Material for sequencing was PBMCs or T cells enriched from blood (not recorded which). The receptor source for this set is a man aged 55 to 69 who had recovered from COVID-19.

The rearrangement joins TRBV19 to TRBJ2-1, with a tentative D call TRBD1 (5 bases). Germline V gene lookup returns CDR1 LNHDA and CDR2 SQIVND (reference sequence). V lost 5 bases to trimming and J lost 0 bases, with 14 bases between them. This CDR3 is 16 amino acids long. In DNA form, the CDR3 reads TGTGCCAGTAGTCTCCTAGGTAGGGGCTCCTACAATGAGCAGTTCTTC. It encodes CASSLLGRGSYNEQFF. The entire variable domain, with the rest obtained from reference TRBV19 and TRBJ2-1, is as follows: DGGITQSPKYLFRKEGQNVTLSCEQNLNHDAMYWYRQDPGQGLRLIYYSQIVNDFQKGDIAEGYSVSREKKESFPLTVTSAQKNPTAFYLCASSLLGRGSYNEQFFGPGTRLTVL.

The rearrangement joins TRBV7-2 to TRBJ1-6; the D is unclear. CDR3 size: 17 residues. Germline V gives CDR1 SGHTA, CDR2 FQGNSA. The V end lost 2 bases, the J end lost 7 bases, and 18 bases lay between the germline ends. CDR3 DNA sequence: TGTGCCAGCAGCTTATTTCTCGGGTCCCGGGGAAATTCACCCCTCCACTTT. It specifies CASSLFLGSRGNSPLHF.

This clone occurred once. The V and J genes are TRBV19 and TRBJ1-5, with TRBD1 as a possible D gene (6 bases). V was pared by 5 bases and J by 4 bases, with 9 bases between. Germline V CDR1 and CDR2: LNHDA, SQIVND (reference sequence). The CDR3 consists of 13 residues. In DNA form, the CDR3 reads TGTGCCAGTAGTGTCCAGGGGAATCAGCCCCAGCATTTT. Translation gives CASSVQGNQPQHF.

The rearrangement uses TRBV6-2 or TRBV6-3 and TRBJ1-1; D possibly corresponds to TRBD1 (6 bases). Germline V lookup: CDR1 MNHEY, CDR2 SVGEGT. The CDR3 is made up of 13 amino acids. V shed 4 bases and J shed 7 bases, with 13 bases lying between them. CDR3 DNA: TGTGCCAGCAGTTCACAGGGTTGGAATGAAGCTTTCTTT. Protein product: CASSSQGWNEAFF.

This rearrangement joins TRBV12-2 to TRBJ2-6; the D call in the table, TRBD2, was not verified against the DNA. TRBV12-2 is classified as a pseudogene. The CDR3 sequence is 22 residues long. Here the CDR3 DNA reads TGTGCAAGTCGCTTAGAGGGACTAGCGGGGACCCAAATTGGGGCAGGGGCCAACGTCCTGACTTTC. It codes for CASRLEGLAGTQIGAGANVLTF.

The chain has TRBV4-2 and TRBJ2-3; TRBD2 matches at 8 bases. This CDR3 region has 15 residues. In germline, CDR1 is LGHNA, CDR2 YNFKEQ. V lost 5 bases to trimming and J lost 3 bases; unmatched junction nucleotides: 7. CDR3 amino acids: CASSFIGLATDTQYF. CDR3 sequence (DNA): TGTGCCAGCAGCTTCATAGGACTAGCAACAGATACGCAGTATTTT.

CDR3 protein: CASSGGTYPSTDTQYF. The DNA of the CDR3 is TGTGCCAGCAGCGGGGGGACATACCCTAGCACAGATACGCAGTATTTT. The chain employs TRBV9 and TRBJ2-3, with D possibly TRBD1 on 6 matching bases. The V gene lost 3 bases and the J gene lost 0 bases, with 14 bases spanning the gap. CDR1 is SGDLS and CDR2 is YYNGEE in the germline V gene. This CDR3 is 16 amino acids long.

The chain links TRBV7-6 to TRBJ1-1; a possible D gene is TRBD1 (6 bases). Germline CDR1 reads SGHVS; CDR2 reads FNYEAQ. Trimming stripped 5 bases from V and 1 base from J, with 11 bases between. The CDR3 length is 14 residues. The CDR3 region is CASSQQGPNTEAFF. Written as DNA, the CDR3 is TGTGCCAGCAGCCAGCAGGGGCCGAACACTGAAGCTTTCTTT. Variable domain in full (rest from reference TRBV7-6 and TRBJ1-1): GAGVSQSPRYKVTKRGQDVALRCDPISGHVSLYWYRQALGQGPEFLTYFNYEAQQDKSGLPNDRFSAERPEGSISTLTIQRTEQRDSAMYRCASSQQGPNTEAFFGQGTRLTVV.

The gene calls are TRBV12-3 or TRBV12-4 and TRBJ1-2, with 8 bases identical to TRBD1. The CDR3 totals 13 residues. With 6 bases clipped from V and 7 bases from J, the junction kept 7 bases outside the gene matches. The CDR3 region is CASRPTGGIGYTF. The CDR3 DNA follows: TGTGCCAGCAGACCTACAGGGGGTATTGGCTACACCTTC.

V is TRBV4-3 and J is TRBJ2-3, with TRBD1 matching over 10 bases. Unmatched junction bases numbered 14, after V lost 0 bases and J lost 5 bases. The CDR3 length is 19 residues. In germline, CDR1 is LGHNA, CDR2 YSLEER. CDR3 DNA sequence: TGCGCCAGCAGCCAAGATAGGGCTGTAGGACAGGGGGGCAGAGATACGCAGTATTTT. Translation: CASSQDRAVGQGGRDTQYF.

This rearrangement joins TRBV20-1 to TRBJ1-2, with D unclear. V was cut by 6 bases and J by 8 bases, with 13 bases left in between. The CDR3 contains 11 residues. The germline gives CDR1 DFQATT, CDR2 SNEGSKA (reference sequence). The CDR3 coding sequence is TGCAGTGCCCGGCGGGAGGACGGCTACACCTTC. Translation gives CSARREDGYTF.

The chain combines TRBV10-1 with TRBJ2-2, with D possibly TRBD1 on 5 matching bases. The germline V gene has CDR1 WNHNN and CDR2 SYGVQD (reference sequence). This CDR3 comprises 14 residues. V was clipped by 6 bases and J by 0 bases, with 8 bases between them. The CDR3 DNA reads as TGCGCCAGCAGACAGGTTTCGAACACCGGGGAGCTGTTTTTT. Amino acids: CASRQVSNTGELFF.

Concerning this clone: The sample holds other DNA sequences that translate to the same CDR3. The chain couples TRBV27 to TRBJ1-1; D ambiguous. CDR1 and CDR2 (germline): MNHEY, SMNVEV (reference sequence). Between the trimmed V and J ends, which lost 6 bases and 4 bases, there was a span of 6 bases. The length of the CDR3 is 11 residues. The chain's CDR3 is CASRRGTEAFF. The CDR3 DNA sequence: TGTGCCAGCAGGCGTGGCACTGAAGCTTTCTTT.

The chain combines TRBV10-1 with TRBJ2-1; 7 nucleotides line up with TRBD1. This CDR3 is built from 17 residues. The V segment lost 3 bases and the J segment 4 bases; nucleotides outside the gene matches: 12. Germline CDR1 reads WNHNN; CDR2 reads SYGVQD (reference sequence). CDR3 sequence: CASSEPRQGRRYNEQFF. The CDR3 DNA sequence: TGCGCCAGCAGTGAACCCCGACAGGGTAGACGGTACAATGAGCAGTTCTTC.

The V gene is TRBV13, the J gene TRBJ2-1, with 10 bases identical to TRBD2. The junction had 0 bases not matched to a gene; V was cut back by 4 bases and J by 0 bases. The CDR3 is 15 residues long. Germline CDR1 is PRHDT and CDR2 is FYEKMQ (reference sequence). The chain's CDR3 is CASSSSGSSYNEQFF. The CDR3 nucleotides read TGTGCCAGCAGCTCTAGCGGGAGCTCCTACAATGAGCAGTTCTTC.

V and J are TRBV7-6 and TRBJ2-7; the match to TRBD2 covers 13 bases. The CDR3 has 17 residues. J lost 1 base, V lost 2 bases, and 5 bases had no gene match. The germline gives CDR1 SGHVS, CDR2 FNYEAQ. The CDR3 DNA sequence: TGTGCCAGCAGCTTAATGGGACTAGCGGGAAAATCCTACGAGCAGTACTTC. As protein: CASSLMGLAGKSYEQYF.

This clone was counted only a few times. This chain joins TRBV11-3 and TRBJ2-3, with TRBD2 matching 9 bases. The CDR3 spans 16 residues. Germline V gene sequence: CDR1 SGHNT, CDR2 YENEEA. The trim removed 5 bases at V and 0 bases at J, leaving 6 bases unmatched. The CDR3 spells CASSAQLAGSTDTQYF. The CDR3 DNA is TGTGCCAGCAGCGCCCAGCTAGCGGGGAGCACAGATACGCAGTATTTT.

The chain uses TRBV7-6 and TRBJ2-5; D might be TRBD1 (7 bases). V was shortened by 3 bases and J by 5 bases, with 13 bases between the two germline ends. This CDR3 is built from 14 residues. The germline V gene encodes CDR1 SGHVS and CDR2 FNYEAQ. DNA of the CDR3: TGTGCCAGCAGCTTCCTCAGGGGGGATGAGACCCAGTACTTC. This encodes CASSFLRGDETQYF.

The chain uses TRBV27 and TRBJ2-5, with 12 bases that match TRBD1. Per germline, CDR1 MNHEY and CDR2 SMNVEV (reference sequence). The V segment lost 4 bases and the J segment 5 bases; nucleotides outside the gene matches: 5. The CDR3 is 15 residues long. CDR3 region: CASSSGTGGRETQYF. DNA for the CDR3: TGTGCCAGCAGTTCCGGGACAGGGGGCCGGGAGACCCAGTACTTC.

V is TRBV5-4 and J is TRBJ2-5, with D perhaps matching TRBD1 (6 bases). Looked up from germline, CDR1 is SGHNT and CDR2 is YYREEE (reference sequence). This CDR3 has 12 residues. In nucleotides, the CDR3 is TGTGCTCCAGGGGAAACTCAAGAGACCCAGTACTTC. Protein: CAPGETQETQYF. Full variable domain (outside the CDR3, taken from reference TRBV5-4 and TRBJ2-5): ETGVTQSPTHLIKTRGQQVTLRCSSQSGHNTVSWYQQALGQGPQFIFQYYREEENGRGNFPPRFSGLQFPNYSSELNVNALELDDSALYLCAPGETQETQYFGPGTRLLVL.

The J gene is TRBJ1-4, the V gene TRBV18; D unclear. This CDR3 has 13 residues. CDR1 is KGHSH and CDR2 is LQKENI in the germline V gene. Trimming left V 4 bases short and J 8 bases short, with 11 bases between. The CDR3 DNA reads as TGTGCCAGCTCACGAGGGATTGAAGAAAAACTGTTTTTT. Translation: CASSRGIEEKLFF.

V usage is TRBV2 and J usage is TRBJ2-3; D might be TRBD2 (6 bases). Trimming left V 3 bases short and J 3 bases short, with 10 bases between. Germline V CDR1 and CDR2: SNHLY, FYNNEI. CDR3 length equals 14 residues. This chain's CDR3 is CASSDGGRTDTQYF. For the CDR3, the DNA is TGTGCCAGCAGTGACGGGGGTCGGACAGATACGCAGTATTTT.

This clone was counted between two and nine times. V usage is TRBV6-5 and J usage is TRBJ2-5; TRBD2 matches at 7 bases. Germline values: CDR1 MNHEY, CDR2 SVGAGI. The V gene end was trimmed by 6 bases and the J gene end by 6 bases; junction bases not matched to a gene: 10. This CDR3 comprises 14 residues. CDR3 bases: TGTGCCAGCAGCTTGACTAGCTCGAGTAAGACCCAGTACTTC. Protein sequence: CASSLTSSSKTQYF.

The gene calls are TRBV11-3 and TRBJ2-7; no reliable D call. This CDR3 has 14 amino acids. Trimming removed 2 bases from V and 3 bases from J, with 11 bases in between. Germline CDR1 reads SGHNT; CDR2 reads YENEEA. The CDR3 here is CASSLNVRYYEQYF. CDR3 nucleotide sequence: TGTGCCAGCAGCTTAAATGTCAGATACTACGAGCAGTACTTC.

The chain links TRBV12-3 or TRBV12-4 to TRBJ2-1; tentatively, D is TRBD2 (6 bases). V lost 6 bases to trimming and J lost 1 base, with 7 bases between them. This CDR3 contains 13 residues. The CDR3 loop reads CASSGGSYNEQFF. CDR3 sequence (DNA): TGTGCCAGCAGCGGAGGGTCCTACAATGAGCAGTTCTTC.

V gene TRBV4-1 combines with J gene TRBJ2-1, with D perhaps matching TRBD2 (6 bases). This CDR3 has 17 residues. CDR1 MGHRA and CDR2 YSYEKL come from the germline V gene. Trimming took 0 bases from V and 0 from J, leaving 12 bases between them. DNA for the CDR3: TGCGCCAGCAGCCAAGATGGGGGGTGGGGCTCCTACAATGAGCAGTTCTTC. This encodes CASSQDGGWGSYNEQFF.

The CDR3 bases are TGTGCCAGTAGTCTACCGACAGAACGTTTAATGAACACTGAAGCTTTCTTT. Translated, it gives CASSLPTERLMNTEAFF. The chain is built from TRBV19 and TRBJ1-1; TRBD1 might be the D (5 bases). Germline loops: CDR1 LNHDA, CDR2 SQIVND (reference sequence). The CDR3 is made up of 17 amino acids. Trimming pared 5 bases from V and 0 bases from J, leaving 19 bases between.

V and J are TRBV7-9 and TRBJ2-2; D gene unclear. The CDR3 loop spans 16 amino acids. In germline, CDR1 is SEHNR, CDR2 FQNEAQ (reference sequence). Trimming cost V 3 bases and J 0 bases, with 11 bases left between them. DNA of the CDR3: TGTGCCAGCAGCTTTCATCACATGGCGAACACCGGGGAGCTGTTTTTT. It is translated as CASSFHHMANTGELFF.